This T cell receptor beta chain derives from a study of cytomegalovirus exposure and HLA in healthy donors. Study conclusions and caveats: It was reported that the classifier diagnosed cytomegalovirus status with high specificity and sensitivity in both the original and validation cohorts. For most TCR sequences rarity was the rule, although some public TCRs occurred in many donors.

The junction had 12 bases not matched to a gene; V was cut back by 3 bases and J by 4 bases. The CDR3 is 17 amino acids. The germline V gene encodes CDR1 SGHNT and CDR2 YENEEA. A multiplex PCR was run with 60 Vbeta primers and 13 Jbeta primers. Only in-frame clones appear in the TCRdb table, and some are missing; sequencing was by immunoSEQ multiplex PCR. The sample comprises about 150,000 clones, 60% to 85% of which are singletons, and around 3% rests with the top ten. With regard to this clone: The antigen is not known.

The chain uses TRBV11-3 and TRBJ1-1; TRBD1 aligns across 9 bases. The sequencing sample was made of PBMCs. The origin of this receptor is a woman aged 50 to 65 in good health and CMV-seropositive. The chain's CDR3 is CASSFGGRTGVPTEAFF. For the CDR3, the DNA is TGTGCCAGCAGCTTCGGGGGGCGGACAGGGGTCCCCACTGAAGCTTTCTTT.